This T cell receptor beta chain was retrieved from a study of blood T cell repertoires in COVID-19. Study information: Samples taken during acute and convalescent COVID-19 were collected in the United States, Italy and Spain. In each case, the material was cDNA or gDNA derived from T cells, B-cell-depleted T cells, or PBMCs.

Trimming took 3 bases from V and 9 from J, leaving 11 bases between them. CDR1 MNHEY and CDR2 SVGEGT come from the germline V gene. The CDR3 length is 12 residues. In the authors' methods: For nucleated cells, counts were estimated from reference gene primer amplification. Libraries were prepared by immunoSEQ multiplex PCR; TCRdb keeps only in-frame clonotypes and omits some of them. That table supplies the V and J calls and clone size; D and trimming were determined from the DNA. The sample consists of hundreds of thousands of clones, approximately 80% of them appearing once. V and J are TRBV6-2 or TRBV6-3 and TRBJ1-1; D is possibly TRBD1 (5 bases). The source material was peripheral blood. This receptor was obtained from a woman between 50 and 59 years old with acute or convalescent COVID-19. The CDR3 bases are TGTGCCAGCAGTTATTCAGGGTCTCAAGCTTTCTTT. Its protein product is CASSYSGSQAFF.